The next 5 T cell receptor beta chains were all read from a single sample in a study of identical twins. TCRdb called the 5' RACE reads again in MiXCR, with one record for every CDR3 protein. The sample lists about 660,000 distinct CDR3 sequences, over 8.5% occurring once. These data were also reused for a study on yellow fever vaccine responses in identical twins.

Sequencing used PBMCs. The receptors shown here come from a woman under 30 in good health.

This clonotype was seen only a few times. The gene calls are TRBV5-1 and TRBJ1-2; 7 positions agree with TRBD1. The CDR3 has 15 amino acids. The germline CDR1 and CDR2 sequences are SGHRS and YFSETQ. The J segment lost 6 bases and the V segment lost 0 bases, leaving 8 bases of the junction unmatched. CDR3 sequence (DNA): TGCGCCAGCAGCTTGGAAAACCCAGGGGGAAATGGCTACACCTTC. It codes for CASSLENPGGNGYTF.

The V call is TRBV20-1, the J call TRBJ2-3; TRBD2 aligns across 8 bases. Germline CDR1 is DFQATT and CDR2 is SNEGSKA (reference sequence). V lost 3 bases, J lost 3 bases, and 8 bases stayed unmatched. The CDR3 is 15 residues long. The CDR3 coding sequence is TGCAGTGCTAGGGACCGGACTAGCAGGACAGATACGCAGTATTTT. Translated: CSARDRTSRTDTQYF.

This chain links TRBV4-2 with TRBJ1-6; D gene ambiguous. The CDR3 length is 12 residues. V shed 0 bases and J shed 14 bases, with 8 bases lying between them. Germline CDR1 reads LGHNA; CDR2 reads YNFKEQ. The CDR3 nucleotides read TGTGCCAGCAGCCAAGATGGTCAGACCCTCCACTTT. It translates to CASSQDGQTLHF.

V gene TRBV20-1 combines with J gene TRBJ2-1; TRBD2 matches at 9 bases. Looked up from germline, CDR1 is DFQATT and CDR2 is SNEGSKA (reference sequence). CDR3 length: 15 residues. With V trimmed by 1 base and J by 3 bases, 4 bases remained unmatched. The CDR3 is CSARVSGGIYNEQFF. The CDR3 DNA reads TGCAGTGCTAGAGTGAGCGGGGGGATCTACAATGAGCAGTTCTTC.

This rearrangement joins TRBV15 to TRBJ2-7, with a possible D match to TRBD2 (5 bases). The CDR3 runs 13 residues. V lost 1 base to trimming and J lost 3 bases, with 7 bases between them. Germline-derived CDR1 and CDR2 are LNHNV and YYDKDF (reference sequence). Here the CDR3 reads CATSRARDYEQYF. The CDR3 DNA reads TGTGCCACCAGCAGAGCGAGGGACTACGAGCAGTACTTC.